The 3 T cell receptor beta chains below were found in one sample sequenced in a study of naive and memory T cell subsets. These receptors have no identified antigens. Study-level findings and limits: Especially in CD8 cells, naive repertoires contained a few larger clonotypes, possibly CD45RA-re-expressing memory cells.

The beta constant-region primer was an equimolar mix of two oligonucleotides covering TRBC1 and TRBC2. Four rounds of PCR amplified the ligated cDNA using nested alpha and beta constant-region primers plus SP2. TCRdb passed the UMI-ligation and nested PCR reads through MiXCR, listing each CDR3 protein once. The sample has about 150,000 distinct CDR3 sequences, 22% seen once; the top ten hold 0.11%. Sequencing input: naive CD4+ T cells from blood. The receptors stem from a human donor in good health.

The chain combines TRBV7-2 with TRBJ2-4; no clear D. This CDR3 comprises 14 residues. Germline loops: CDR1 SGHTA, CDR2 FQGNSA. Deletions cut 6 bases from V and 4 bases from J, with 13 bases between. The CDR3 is CASSKIDGKNIQYF. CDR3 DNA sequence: TGTGCCAGCAGTAAAATAGACGGAAAAAACATTCAGTACTTC.

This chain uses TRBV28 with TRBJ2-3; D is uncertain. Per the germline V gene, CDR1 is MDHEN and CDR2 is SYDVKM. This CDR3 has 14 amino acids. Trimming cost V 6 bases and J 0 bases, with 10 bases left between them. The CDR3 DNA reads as TGTGCCAGCAGCGTTAGCAGGAGCACAGATACGCAGTATTTT. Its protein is CASSVSRSTDTQYF.

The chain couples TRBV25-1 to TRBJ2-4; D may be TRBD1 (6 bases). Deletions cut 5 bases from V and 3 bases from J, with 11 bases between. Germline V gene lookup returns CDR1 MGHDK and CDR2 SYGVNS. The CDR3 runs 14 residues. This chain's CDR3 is CASSLQGSKNIQYF. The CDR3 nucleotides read TGTGCCAGCAGTTTACAGGGAAGCAAAAACATTCAGTACTTC. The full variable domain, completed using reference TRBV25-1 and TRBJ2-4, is EADIYQTPRYLVIGTGKKITLECSQTMGHDKMYWYQQDPGMELHLIHYSYGVNSTEKGDLSSESTVSRIRTEHFPLTLESARPSHTSQYLCASSLQGSKNIQYFGAGTRLSVL.